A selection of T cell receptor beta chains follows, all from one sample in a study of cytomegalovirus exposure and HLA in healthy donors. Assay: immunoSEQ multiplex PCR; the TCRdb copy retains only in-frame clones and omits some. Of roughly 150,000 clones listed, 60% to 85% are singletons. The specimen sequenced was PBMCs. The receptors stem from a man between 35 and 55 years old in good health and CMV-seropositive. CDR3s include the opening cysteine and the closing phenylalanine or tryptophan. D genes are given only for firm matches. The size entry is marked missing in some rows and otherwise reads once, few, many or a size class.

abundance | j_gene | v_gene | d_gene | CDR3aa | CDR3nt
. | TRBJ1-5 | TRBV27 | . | CASSLIGEPQHF | TGTGCCAGCAGTTTAATAGGGGAGCCCCAGCATTTT
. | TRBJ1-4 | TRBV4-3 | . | CASSQDTAHVAEKLFF | TGCGCCAGCAGCCAAGATACCGCACACGTTGCTGAAAAACTGTTTTTT
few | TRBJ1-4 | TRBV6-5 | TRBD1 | CASSTRGRDEKLFF | TGTGCCAGCAGTACAAGGGGGCGCGATGAAAAACTGTTTTTT
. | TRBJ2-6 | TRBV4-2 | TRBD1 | CASSQVRTGGSGANGLTF | TGTGCCAGCAGCCAAGTTCGGACAGGGGGAAGTGGGGCCAACGGCCTGACTTTC
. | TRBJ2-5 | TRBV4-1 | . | CASSHQRDWQGEETQYF | TGCGCCAGCAGCCACCAAAGGGACTGGCAAGGGGAAGAGACCCAGTACTTC
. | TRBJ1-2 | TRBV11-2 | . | CASSNREEHGYTF | TGTGCCAGCAGTAACAGGGAAGAGCATGGCTACACCTTC
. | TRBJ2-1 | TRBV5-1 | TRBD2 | CASTILAGSYNEQFF | TGCGCCAGCACCATACTAGCGGGAAGCTACAATGAGCAGTTCTTC
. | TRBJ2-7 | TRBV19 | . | CASSIDNGSGYEQYF | TGTGCCAGTAGTATAGACAACGGGAGTGGCTACGAGCAGTACTTC
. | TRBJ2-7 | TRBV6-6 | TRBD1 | CASTNRGTGDPYEQYF | TGTGCCAGCACCAACAGGGGGACAGGGGATCCCTACGAGCAGTACTTC
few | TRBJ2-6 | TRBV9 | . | CASSVGGNLGANVLTF | TGTGCCAGCAGCGTTGGAGGGAATCTTGGGGCCAACGTCCTGACTTTC
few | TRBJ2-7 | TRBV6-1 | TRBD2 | CASSEAGAGGLYEQYF | TGTGCCAGCAGTGAAGCCGGAGCGGGAGGTCTTTACGAGCAGTACTTC
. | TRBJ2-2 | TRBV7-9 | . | CASSLLATGELFF | TGTGCCAGCAGCTTATTGGCCACCGGGGAGCTGTTTTTT
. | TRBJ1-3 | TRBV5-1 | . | CASSLSAASGNTIYF | TGCGCCAGCAGCTTGAGCGCCGCCTCTGGAAACACCATATATTTT
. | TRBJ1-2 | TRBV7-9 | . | CASSLTQAYGYTF | TGTGCCAGCAGCTTAACACAGGCCTATGGCTACACCTTC
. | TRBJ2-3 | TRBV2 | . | CASSEEARGTDTQYF | TGTGCCAGCAGTGAAGAGGCCAGGGGCACAGATACGCAGTATTTT
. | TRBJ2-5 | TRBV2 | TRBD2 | CASSGGTSGYF | TGTGCCAGCAGTGGGGGTACTAGCGGTTACTTC
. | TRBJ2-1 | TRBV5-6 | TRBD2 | CASSLVLAGDDEQFF | TGTGCCAGCAGCTTGGTTCTAGCGGGAGACGATGAGCAGTTCTTC
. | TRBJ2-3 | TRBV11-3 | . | CASSSFTDTQYF | TGTGCCAGCAGCTCTTTTACAGATACGCAGTATTTT
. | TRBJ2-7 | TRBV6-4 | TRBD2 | CAPSEAGGPTYEQYF | TGTGCCCCCTCAGAGGCGGGAGGGCCCACCTACGAGCAGTACTTC
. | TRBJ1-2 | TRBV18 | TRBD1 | CASSPGTGLASNYGYTF | TGTGCCAGCTCACCAGGGACAGGGCTGGCTTCTAACTATGGCTACACCTTC
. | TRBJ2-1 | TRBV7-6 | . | CASSLARLTRSYNEQFF | TGTGCCAGCAGCTTAGCGCGTCTTACCCGCTCCTACAATGAGCAGTTCTTC
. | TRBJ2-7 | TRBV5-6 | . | CASSWGTRYEQYF | TGTGCCAGCAGCTGGGGGACACGGTACGAGCAGTACTTC
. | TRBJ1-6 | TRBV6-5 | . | CASRGRSSYNSPLHF | TGTGCCAGCAGGGGGCGTAGCTCCTATAATTCACCCCTCCACTTT
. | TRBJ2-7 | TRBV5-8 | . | CASSGPTIYEQYF | TGTGCCAGCAGCGGCCCAACGATTTACGAGCAGTACTTC
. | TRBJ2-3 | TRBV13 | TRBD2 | CASSLWGLAGGSTDTQYF | TGTGCCAGCAGCTTGTGGGGACTAGCGGGAGGGAGCACAGATACGCAGTATTTT
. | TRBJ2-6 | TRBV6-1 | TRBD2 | CASSEAGVGRTSGANGLTF | TGTGCCAGCAGTGAAGCGGGGGTCGGGAGGACCTCTGGGGCCAACGGCCTGACTTTC